These T cell receptor beta chains were read from a single sample in a study of T cell changes during pregnancy in multiple sclerosis. The protocol was immunoSEQ multiplex PCR, while the TCRdb copy is restricted to in-frame clones and leaves out a portion. The sample has approximately 69,000 clones, around 94% seen once. The source was peripheral blood, collected in the third trimester of pregnancy. The receptors derive from a female donor with multiple sclerosis, enrolled in a pregnancy study. Each CDR3 is given with its conserved first and last residue. A D gene is named only where the DNA matches it firmly. The size field is filled for only some rows; it gives once, few, many or a size class.

j_call v_call d_call clone_size cdr3_nt cdr3_aa
TRBJ2-5 TRBV2 TRBD1 once TGTGCCAGCAGCGCAGGGGGCCAAGAGACCCAGTACTTC CASSAGGQETQYF
TRBJ1-1 TRBV7-3 - - TGTGCCAGCAGCAAGACAGGCGGGCCGGGAACTGAAGCTTTCTTT CASSKTGGPGTEAFF
TRBJ2-3 TRBV5-6 TRBD1 - TGTGCCAGCAGCCGACAGGGGGCAAGCACAGATACGCAGTATTTT CASSRQGASTDTQYF
TRBJ2-5 TRBV5-4 - - TGTGCCAGCAGCTTCCCTTGGGGGGATCAAGAGACCCAGTACTTC CASSFPWGDQETQYF
TRBJ1-1 TRBV30 - - TGTGCCTGGAATACGGGATTCATGAACACTGAAGCTTTCTTT CAWNTGFMNTEAFF
TRBJ2-5 TRBV7-2 TRBD2 - TGTGCCAGCGGAATGAGCGGGGGCCCCCAAGAGACCCAGTACTTC CASGMSGGPQETQYF
TRBJ1-6 TRBV6-6 TRBD1 - TGTGCCAGCAGGCTACGCGACAGGGGGAATTCACCCCTCCACTTT CASRLRDRGNSPLHF
TRBJ1-2 TRBV15 TRBD1 - TGTGCCACCAGCAGTCCGGACAGGGGCCGCTGGCCTGTGGGCTACACCTTC CATSSPDRGRWPVGYTF
TRBJ1-3 TRBV11-3 TRBD1 - TGTGCCAGCAGACCAACAGGGGAAACTGGAAACACCATATATTTT CASRPTGETGNTIYF
TRBJ1-2 TRBV7-2 - - TGTGCCAGCAGCCCAGACAGACTCTATGGCTACACCTTC CASSPDRLYGYTF
TRBJ2-7 TRBV4-3 TRBD2 - TGCGCCAGCAGCCAAGCCAGCGGGACCTCCTACGAGCAGTACTTC CASSQASGTSYEQYF
TRBJ1-2 TRBV29-1 - - TGCAGCGTTGATGACAGCTATGGCTACACCTTC CSVDDSYGYTF
TRBJ1-3 TRBV10-3 TRBD1 - TGTGCCATCAGTGAGCTCCGACTGGACAGGCTCTCTGGAAACACCATATATTTT CAISELRLDRLSGNTIYF
TRBJ1-1 TRBV7-2 - few TGTGCCAGCAGCTATCGGGGGTGGGAAGCTTTCTTT CASSYRGWEAFF
TRBJ1-6 TRBV7-2 TRBD1 - TGTGCCAGCAGCTTAGGCAGGGGGCTCTCACCCCTCCACTTT CASSLGRGLSPLHF
TRBJ1-6 TRBV7-2 - - TGTGCCAGCAGCTTAGTGGGCCCCAATGGGTCCCTCCACTTT CASSLVGPNGSLHF
TRBJ2-1 TRBV11-3 TRBD2 - TGTGCCAGCAGCTTAGGATCAAGGCTAGCGGGGGGCAATGAGCAGTTCTTC CASSLGSRLAGGNEQFF
TRBJ2-3 TRBV11-2 TRBD2 few TGTGCCAGCAGCTTAGGGGTGGCGGGGGGGCAAAATACGCAGTATTTT CASSLGVAGGQNTQYF
TRBJ1-2 TRBV4-3 TRBD1 - TGCGCCAGCAGCCAAGAGGGGGACAGGGGTAACTATGGCTACACCTTC CASSQEGDRGNYGYTF
TRBJ1-2 TRBV5-5 TRBD1 - TGTGCCAGCAGCGTAGCCAGGGGGCGGGACTATGGCTACACCTTC CASSVARGRDYGYTF
TRBJ1-2 TRBV7-9 - - TGTGCCAGCAGCTTATCTTCCTTCCATGGCTACACCTTC CASSLSSFHGYTF
TRBJ1-5 TRBV6-5 - - TGTGCCAGCAGAAGACAGAGCAATCAGCCCCAGCATTTT CASRRQSNQPQHF
TRBJ2-4 TRBV6-5 - - TGTGCCAGCAGTTACTCGGCGGGGGCGGCCAAAAACATTCAGTACTTC CASSYSAGAAKNIQYF
TRBJ2-7 TRBV11-2 TRBD1 - TGTGCCAGCAGCTTAGGGACAGGGGGGCTCGAGCAGTACTTC CASSLGTGGLEQYF
TRBJ2-2 TRBV9 TRBD1 - TGTGCCAGCAGCGGTAGGGCGGACAGGGAAAACACCGGGGAGCTGTTTTTT CASSGRADRENTGELFF
TRBJ2-1 TRBV25-1 - - TGTGCCAGCAACCGAGCCGGGGAACCTAATGAGCAGTTCTTC CASNRAGEPNEQFF
TRBJ2-5 TRBV14 - - TGTGCCAGCAGCCAAGATCTCTTGGGGGTAGCGGCCCAGTACTTC CASSQDLLGVAAQYF
TRBJ2-5 TRBV6-1 - - TGTGCCAGCAGTGCCCTCCGGGGGTCCGAGACCCAGTACTTC CASSALRGSETQYF
TRBJ1-2 TRBV5-5 TRBD1 - TGTGCCAGCAGCACTGACAGGGGCTTATATGGCTACACCTTC CASSTDRGLYGYTF
TRBJ2-7 TRBV6-5 TRBD1 once TGTGCCAGCAGTTACGGGGGACAGGGCGCGCAGTACTTC CASSYGGQGAQYF
TRBJ2-3 TRBV29-1 TRBD2 - TGCAGCGTTGGTATAGCGGGGGGGATATCAGATACGCAGTATTTT CSVGIAGGISDTQYF
TRBJ1-3 TRBV27 - - TGTGCCAGCAAAACACAGGGTACAGGAAACACCATATATTTT CASKTQGTGNTIYF
TRBJ2-3 TRBV6-1 TRBD2 - TGTGCCAGCAGTGATTGGACTAGAACAGATACGCAGTATTTT CASSDWTRTDTQYF
TRBJ2-7 TRBV27 TRBD2 - TGTGCCAGCAGTGTACAACTAGCGGGGTCTTACGAGCAGTACTTC CASSVQLAGSYEQYF
TRBJ2-2 TRBV21-1 - - TGTGCCAGCAGCAAAGCGCAAGGGACAGGGGGCCGGGAGCTGTTTTTT CASSKAQGTGGRELFF
TRBJ2-1 TRBV4-3 TRBD2 - TGCGCCAGCAGCCGCCGACTAGCGGGGGCGGAGAATGAGCAGTTCTTC CASSRRLAGAENEQFF
TRBJ1-1 TRBV18 TRBD1 - TGTGCCAGCTCGCCCCGGACAGGGGTGAACACTGAAGCTTTCTTT CASSPRTGVNTEAFF
TRBJ2-7 TRBV4-1 TRBD1 - TGCGCCAGCAGCCCAGACAGGGGTTTTTCCTACGAGCAGTACTTC CASSPDRGFSYEQYF
TRBJ2-2 TRBV9 - once TGTGCCAGCAGCGTAGGAGTGGGGCCGATACTAGGGGAGCTGTTTTTT CASSVGVGPILGELFF
TRBJ2-5 TRBV19 TRBD1 - TGTGCCAGCGGGACAGGGCGGAAAGAGACCCAGTACTTC CASGTGRKETQYF
TRBJ2-7 TRBV11-3 TRBD2 - TGTGCCAGCAGCCCCAGAGGTGGACTAGCTAATCGCTACGAGCAGTACTTC CASSPRGGLANRYEQYF
TRBJ2-7 TRBV25-1 - - TGTGCCAGCAGTGGCCCGCGGCACGAGCAGTACTTC CASSGPRHEQYF